This T cell receptor (beta chain) was sequenced in a study of monozygotic twins with cystic fibrosis. Study-wide results and limits: The repertoire was suggested to be naive-dominated, clonality median roughly 0.0091.

Clones were sequenced by immunoSEQ multiplex PCR, and TCRdb holds only the in-frame ones, with some missing. The repertoire includes about 24,000 clones, approximately 90% of them detected once, and approximately 0.28% sits in the top ten. With respect to this clone: What it binds is unknown.

The V end was cut by 7 bases, the J end by 0 bases, with 9 bases between. The CDR3 totals 13 residues. Germline V CDR1 and CDR2: MNHEY, SVGAGI. Material: blood. The V and J genes are TRBV6-5 and TRBJ1-1; D is ambiguous. The source is a girl aged 2 to 10 with cystic fibrosis. CDR3 loop: CASMISVNTEAFF. The CDR3 DNA reads TGTGCCAGCATGATCTCCGTGAACACTGAAGCTTTCTTT.